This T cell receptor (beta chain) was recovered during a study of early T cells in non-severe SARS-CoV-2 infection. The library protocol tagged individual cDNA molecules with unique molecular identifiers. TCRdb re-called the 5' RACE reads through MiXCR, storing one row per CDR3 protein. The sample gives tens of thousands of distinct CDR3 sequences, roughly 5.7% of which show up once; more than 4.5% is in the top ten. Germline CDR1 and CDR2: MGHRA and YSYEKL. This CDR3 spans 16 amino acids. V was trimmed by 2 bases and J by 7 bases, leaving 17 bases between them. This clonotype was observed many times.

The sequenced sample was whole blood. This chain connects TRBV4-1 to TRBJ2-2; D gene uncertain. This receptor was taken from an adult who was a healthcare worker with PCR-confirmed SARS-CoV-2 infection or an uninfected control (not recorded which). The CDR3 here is CASSQPRSSSLGELFF. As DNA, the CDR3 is TGCGCCAGCAGCCAACCTCGTTCTAGTTCCCTCGGGGAGCTGTTTTTT.